Listed below are T cell receptor beta chains from one sample, sequenced in a study of long-term antiretroviral therapy in people with HIV. Sequencing was performed with immunoSEQ multiplex PCR; in TCRdb, only in-frame clones are kept and a portion is missing. The sample comprises over 25,000 clones, about 80% of which are singletons, and more than 5.5% rests with the top ten. The source was unsorted PBMCs, collected 1.1 years before starting antiretroviral therapy. All receptors derive from a woman under 40 with HIV. Both conserved end residues are part of each CDR3. D genes are given only for firm matches. Rows give clone size only sometimes, using once, few, many, or a class for an expanded clone.

TRBD1	TRBV4-2	TRBJ2-7	-	TGTGCCAGCACCGCAGGGGGCGAGCAGTACTTC	CASTAGGEQYF
TRBD1	TRBV9	TRBJ2-2	-	TGTGCCAGCAGCTCAAGGACAGGGGGCACCGGGGAGCTGTTTTTT	CASSSRTGGTGELFF
TRBD1	TRBV30	TRBJ1-6	once	TGTGCCTGGAGTCGACAGGGAGAATCACCCCTCCACTTT	CAWSRQGESPLHF
-	TRBV4-1	TRBJ2-7	medium-sized	TGCGCCAGCAGCCAAGATATGTCAAGTTACGAGCAGTACTTC	CASSQDMSSYEQYF
-	TRBV5-1	TRBJ1-6	-	TGCGCCAGCAGCTTGAAGAGGGGGGTTTCACCCCTCCACTTT	CASSLKRGVSPLHF
-	TRBV7-9	TRBJ2-2	once	TGTGCCAGCAGCTTCCCGTGGTCCGGGGAGCTGTTTTTT	CASSFPWSGELFF
TRBD1	TRBV6-1	TRBJ1-5	-	TGTGCCAGCAGTGAAGCTTTCATTGGGACAGGGAATCAGCCCCAGCATTTT	CASSEAFIGTGNQPQHF
-	TRBV5-4	TRBJ1-5	-	TGTGCCAGCAGATCCACAGGGATCGGGCAGCCCCAGCATTTT	CASRSTGIGQPQHF
-	TRBV6-1	TRBJ2-7	few	TGTGCCAGCAGTGGCCTCGGGGTCTACGAGCAGTACTTC	CASSGLGVYEQYF
-	TRBV27	TRBJ2-2	-	TGTGCCAGCAATAAAGGGTCAAGACCTACCGGGGAGCTGTTTTTT	CASNKGSRPTGELFF
TRBD2	TRBV29-1	TRBJ2-3	-	TGCAGCGTTGCTAAGCGGGGGGGCCCAGATACGCAGTATTTT	CSVAKRGGPDTQYF
-	TRBV6-5	TRBJ1-5	few	TGTGCCAGCAGTTTGGATGTCCTCAATCAGCCCCAGCATTTT	CASSLDVLNQPQHF
-	TRBV5-1	TRBJ2-7	-	TGCGCCAGCACCGAACAGCCCTCCTACGAGCAGTACTTC	CASTEQPSYEQYF
-	TRBV2	TRBJ1-5	few	TGTGCCAGCAAAAGGGGAGACGGCGGGCAGCCCCAGCATTTT	CASKRGDGGQPQHF
TRBD1	TRBV11-2	TRBJ1-3	-	TGTGCCAGCACCCCAGGGGGGCAGGGGAGATCTGGAAACACCATATATTTT	CASTPGGQGRSGNTIYF
-	TRBV5-1	TRBJ2-3	-	TGCGCCAGCAGCTTGGGGTTGGGACTTAGCACAGATACGCAGTATTTT	CASSLGLGLSTDTQYF
-	TRBV9	TRBJ2-3	few	TGTGCCAGCAGCGTAGCCGGGGGCGGGTTAGATACGCAGTATTTT	CASSVAGGGLDTQYF
-	TRBV7-9	TRBJ2-1	-	TGTGCCAGCAGCCTAGACAACAATGAGCAGTTCTTC	CASSLDNNEQFF
TRBD1	TRBV2	TRBJ1-2	-	TGTGCCAGCAGGGCCACAGGGGTCTCAACCTATGGCTACACCTTC	CASRATGVSTYGYTF
TRBD1	TRBV12-5	TRBJ1-2	few	TGTGCTAGTGGGGGGACAGGGGGTGGCTACACCTTC	CASGGTGGGYTF
-	TRBV7-2	TRBJ1-1	-	TGTGCCAGCAGCCTGGACATCAAGAACACTGAAGCTTTCTTT	CASSLDIKNTEAFF
TRBD1	TRBV6-4	TRBJ2-6	-	TGTGCCAGCAGTGGACAGGGGGGGGCCAACGTCCTGACTTTC	CASSGQGGANVLTF
-	TRBV5-5	TRBJ1-1	few	TGTGCCAGCAGCTTTATCAGGCTCGACACTGAAGCTTTCTTT	CASSFIRLDTEAFF
TRBD1	TRBV10-3	TRBJ1-1	-	TGTGCCATCAGTGACCATGTAGGGACAGTCAACGAAGTTGCTTTCTTT	CAISDHVGTVNEVAFF
TRBD2	TRBV11-3	TRBJ2-3	few	TGTGCCAGCAGCTGGGGAGGGCGGATCACAGATACGCAGTATTTT	CASSWGGRITDTQYF
-	TRBV2	TRBJ2-2	-	TGTGCCAGCAGTGAAACCCATGGTCTCCGATCGGATGGCGGGGAGCTGTTTTTT	CASSETHGLRSDGGELFF
-	TRBV5-5	TRBJ1-4	-	TGTGCCAGCAGCTTGGGGCGGCCTGGGCCCGCAACTAATGAAAAACTGTTTTTT	CASSLGRPGPATNEKLFF
-	TRBV9	TRBJ1-1	-	TGTGCCAGCAGCGTAGCTCCCAACACGAACACTGAAGCTTTCTTT	CASSVAPNTNTEAFF
-	TRBV27	TRBJ2-6	-	TGTGCCACCTCGGGTGGAGGGGCCAACGTCCTGACTTTC	CATSGGGANVLTF
TRBD1	TRBV5-1	TRBJ2-3	-	TGCGCCAGCAGCCCTACGACAGGGGGCACAGATACGCAGTATTTT	CASSPTTGGTDTQYF
-	TRBV29-1	TRBJ1-5	-	TGCAGCGTCTCCCAGGGCCTTAGCAATCAGCCCCAGCATTTT	CSVSQGLSNQPQHF
TRBD1	TRBV18	TRBJ1-1	-	TGTGCCAGCTCACAAGGGACAGCTGAAGCTTTCTTT	CASSQGTAEAFF
TRBD2	TRBV7-9	TRBJ2-3	-	TGTGCCAGCAGCTCCTCTAGCGGGGGGGCCCCAGATACGCAGTATTTT	CASSSSSGGAPDTQYF
-	TRBV19	TRBJ1-1	-	TGTGCCAGTAGTTCCTCGCCGAACAGGGTAGATTTGAACACTGAAGCTTTCTTT	CASSSSPNRVDLNTEAFF
TRBD1	TRBV28	TRBJ1-6	-	TGTGCCAGCAGTTCCACAGGGGGGAATAATTCACCCCTCCACTTT	CASSSTGGNNSPLHF
-	TRBV2	TRBJ1-1	-	TGTGCCAGCACGCTCGGGGAAGGCACTGAAGCTTTCTTT	CASTLGEGTEAFF
TRBD1	TRBV30	TRBJ1-3	-	TGTGCCTGGAGTGCAGACAGGGAAAACACCATATATTTT	CAWSADRENTIYF
TRBD2	TRBV9	TRBJ2-3	-	TGTGCCAGCAGCCGTCGACTAGCGGTTAGCACAGATACGCAGTATTTT	CASSRRLAVSTDTQYF
TRBD1	TRBV5-1	TRBJ1-4	-	TGCGCCAGCAGTCCCGGGAGGACAGGGGCTAATGAAAAACTGTTTTTT	CASSPGRTGANEKLFF
-	TRBV15	TRBJ2-7	-	TGTGCCACCAGCGGACAGAAGTACGAGCAGTACTTC	CATSGQKYEQYF
-	TRBV7-2	TRBJ1-6	-	TGTGCCAGCAGCTTAGTAACCCGCGGTTCACCCCTCCACTTT	CASSLVTRGSPLHF
-	TRBV5-1	TRBJ1-2	-	TGCGCCAGCAGCCCATCAGGGGAAGGCTACACCTTC	CASSPSGEGYTF
TRBD2	TRBV9	TRBJ2-3	once	TGTGCCAGCAGCGTAGTGACTAGCGGTCCCAGGGATACGCAGTATTTT	CASSVVTSGPRDTQYF
-	TRBV9	TRBJ2-3	-	TGTGCCAGCAGCGTAGCTGGAGGTCGAACAGATACGCAGTATTTT	CASSVAGGRTDTQYF
-	TRBV2	TRBJ1-1	few	TGTGCCAGCAGTCCAACGGCGGGAAACACTGAAGCTTTCTTT	CASSPTAGNTEAFF
-	TRBV19	TRBJ1-5	few	TGTGCCAGTTCCCGGGTACTGGGGTACAATCAGCCCCAGCATTTT	CASSRVLGYNQPQHF
-	TRBV6-1	TRBJ2-7	-	TGTGCCAGCAGTGCGGCGGAGTCCTTCTCCTACGAGCAGTACTTC	CASSAAESFSYEQYF
-	TRBV6-1	TRBJ2-3	-	TGTGCCACCCTGGCAAAGGCTTCCTACACAGATACGCAGTATTTT	CATLAKASYTDTQYF
-	TRBV18	TRBJ2-5	-	TGTGCCAGCTCACCCGGTCTTAACCAAGAGACCCAGTACTTC	CASSPGLNQETQYF
TRBD1	TRBV5-1	TRBJ2-5	-	TGCGCCAGCAGCGAGGGGACAGTTAAACAAGAGACCCAGTACTTC	CASSEGTVKQETQYF
-	TRBV14	TRBJ1-2	-	TGTGCCAGCAGCCCGACTCGGGGGTTCTATGGCTACACCTTC	CASSPTRGFYGYTF
-	TRBV5-4	TRBJ1-6	-	TGTGCCAGCAGCTTGGAAGGGACGTACTCACCCCTCCACTTT	CASSLEGTYSPLHF
-	TRBV18	TRBJ1-1	-	TGTGCCAGCGACCCTCAGGGGAGGAACACTGAAGCTTTCTTT	CASDPQGRNTEAFF
-	TRBV30	TRBJ1-2	-	TGTGCCTGGAATTTAAGGGGCGGCTACACCTTC	CAWNLRGGYTF
-	TRBV5-1	TRBJ1-5	once	TGCGCCAGCAGCTTGGAAGCTAGGGAGAATCAGCCCCAGCATTTT	CASSLEARENQPQHF
-	TRBV30	TRBJ1-1	-	TGTGCCTGGAGTGTAGGGCGCACGGATGAAGCTTTCTTT	CAWSVGRTDEAFF
-	TRBV29-1	TRBJ2-3	-	TGCAGCGTTTTATCAGATACGCAGTATTTT	CSVLSDTQYF